These 10 T cell receptor beta chains share one sample of origin, sequenced in a study of blood T cell repertoires in COVID-19. The table came from immunoSEQ multiplex PCR; TCRdb's copy has only in-frame clones and leaves some out. The table includes around 40,000 clones, roughly 84% detected once. Sequenced: peripheral blood. The receptor set was obtained from a human donor in a cohort sampled during active COVID-19.

The genes are TRBV7-3 and TRBJ2-7; 7 bases fit TRBD2. The germline V gene has CDR1 SGHTA and CDR2 FQGTGA. The J segment lost 4 bases and the V segment lost 2 bases, leaving 8 bases of the junction unmatched. This CDR3 contains 15 residues. The CDR3 nucleotides are TGTGCCAGCAGCTTAGGAGACGGGGGGTTTTACGAGCAGTACTTC. The encoded protein is CASSLGDGGFYEQYF.

The chain carries TRBV10-3 and TRBJ1-5; D possibly corresponds to TRBD1 (5 bases). The CDR3 sequence is 15 residues long. The germline V and J ends were trimmed by 0 bases and 7 bases, with 13 bases remaining between them. The V gene's germline CDR1 is ENHRY and CDR2 SYGVKD. The CDR3 DNA sequence: TGTGCCATCAGTGAGTCGAACGGGGGGAAACAGCCCCAGCATTTT. It specifies CAISESNGGKQPQHF.

This chain joins TRBV11-2 and TRBJ2-1, with 11 positions matching TRBD2. Germline-derived CDR1 and CDR2 are SGHAT and FQNNGV. After removal of 2 bases from V and 6 bases from J, the junction contained 3 bases not matched to a gene. CDR3 length: 15 residues. This CDR3 reads CASSLLAGGANEQFF. In DNA form, the CDR3 reads TGTGCCAGCAGCTTATTAGCGGGGGGGGCCAATGAGCAGTTCTTC.

This sequence joins TRBV6-4 and TRBJ1-5, with D possibly matching TRBD1 (6 bases). V lost 5 bases to trimming and J lost 6 bases, with 11 bases between them. The CDR3 length is 13 residues. Germline CDR1 reads MRHNA; CDR2 reads SNTAGT. The CDR3 DNA reads as TGTGCCAGCAGTACAGGGTTAGGTCAGCCCCAGCATTTT. This translates into CASSTGLGQPQHF.

V gene TRBV7-3 combines with J gene TRBJ2-3; maybe TRBD2 (6 bases). Looked up from germline, CDR1 is SGHTA and CDR2 is FQGTGA. This CDR3 spans 14 amino acids. V shed 5 bases and J shed 5 bases, with 14 bases lying between them. CDR3 DNA: TGTGCCAGCAGCCCCATCCCGGGACTAGATACGCAGTATTTT. Protein sequence: CASSPIPGLDTQYF.

The chain is built from TRBV7-3 and TRBJ2-3; weak D call: TRBD1 (6 bases). Looked up from germline, CDR1 is SGHTA and CDR2 is FQGTGA. The CDR3 covers 15 residues. Deletions cut 2 bases from V and 0 bases from J, with 9 bases between. CDR3 sequence: CASSLVGASTDTQYF. The CDR3 DNA is TGTGCCAGCAGCTTAGTGGGGGCTAGCACAGATACGCAGTATTTT.

This clone has only a few counts. This sequence joins TRBV2 and TRBJ1-1; TRBD1 is a possible D gene (5 bases). CDR1 SNHLY and CDR2 FYNNEI come from the germline V gene. V lost 6 bases and J lost 4, with 15 bases in between. The CDR3 runs 14 residues. CDR3: CASREGPLGTEAFF. The CDR3 nucleotides are TGTGCCAGCAGGGAGGGACCGCTGGGCACTGAAGCTTTCTTT.

Here the CDR3 reads CASSDWGRRVELFF. DNA for the CDR3: TGTGCCAGCAGTGATTGGGGGCGTAGAGTGGAGCTGTTTTTT. The chain links TRBV2 to TRBJ2-2; maybe TRBD1 (6 bases). CDR1 and CDR2 from the germline V gene are SNHLY and FYNNEI. This CDR3 has 14 amino acids. V lost 3 bases and J lost 10, with 15 bases in between.

J is TRBJ2-6 and V is TRBV5-6; TRBD1 aligns across 9 bases. The CDR3 extends over 15 amino acids. The germline V gene encodes CDR1 SGHDT and CDR2 YYEEEE. Germline trimming cut 4 bases from V and 6 bases from J; bases unmatched to any gene: 5. CDR3 protein: CASSRDRAEANVLTF. CDR3 DNA: TGTGCCAGCAGCCGGGACAGGGCCGAGGCCAACGTCCTGACTTTC.

The chain couples TRBV18 to TRBJ1-5, with a possible D match to TRBD1 (5 bases). This CDR3 has 19 residues. Germline V CDR1 and CDR2: KGHSH, LQKENI. Trimming removed 1 base at V and 1 base at J, with 20 bases between. The CDR3, as DNA: TGTGCCAGCTCACCACGAAGGCCCGGACAAGGGATGAGCAATCAGCCCCAGCATTTT. As protein: CASSPRRPGQGMSNQPQHF.